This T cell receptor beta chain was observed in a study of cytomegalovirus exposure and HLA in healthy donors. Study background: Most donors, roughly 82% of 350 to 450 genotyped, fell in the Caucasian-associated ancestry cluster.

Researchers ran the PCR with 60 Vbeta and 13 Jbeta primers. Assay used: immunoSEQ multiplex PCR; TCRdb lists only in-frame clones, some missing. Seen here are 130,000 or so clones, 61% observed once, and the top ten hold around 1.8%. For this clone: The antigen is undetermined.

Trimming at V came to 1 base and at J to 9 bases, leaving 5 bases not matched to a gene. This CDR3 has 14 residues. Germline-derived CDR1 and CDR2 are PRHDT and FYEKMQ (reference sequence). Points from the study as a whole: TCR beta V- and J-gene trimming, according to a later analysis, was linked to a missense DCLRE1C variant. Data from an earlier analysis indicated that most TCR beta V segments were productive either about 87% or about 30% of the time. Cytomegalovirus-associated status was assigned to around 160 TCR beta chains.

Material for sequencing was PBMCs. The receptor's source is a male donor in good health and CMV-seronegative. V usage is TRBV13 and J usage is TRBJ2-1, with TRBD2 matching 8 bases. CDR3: CASSLAGGAFEQFF. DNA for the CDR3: TGTGCCAGCAGCTTAGCCGGGGGGGCCTTTGAGCAGTTCTTC.